The 8 T cell receptor beta chains given below trace back to one sample, sequenced in a study of T cells in Graves' hyperthyroidism and ophthalmopathy. Amplification of TCR beta CDR3 regions used RNA as the template. Researchers ran a first-round RT-PCR on the TCR CDR3 using the HTBI primer set. TCRdb passed the multiplex PCR reads through MiXCR, listing each CDR3 protein once. Counted here are fewer than 900,000 distinct CDR3 sequences, less than 20% occurring once; the ten biggest clones make up approximately 8.4%. Sequencing used blood. The receptors stem from a man younger than 35 with Graves' hyperthyroidism.

This clonotype was picked up many times. The chain uses TRBV6-2 or TRBV6-3 and TRBJ2-7; the match to TRBD2 covers 8 bases. The CDR3 has 16 residues. The J segment lost 1 base and the V segment lost 5 bases, leaving 10 bases of the junction unmatched. Germline lookup yields CDR1 MNHEY and CDR2 SVGEGT. The CDR3 DNA follows: TGTGCCAGCAGTCCTCTCCCGGGACTAGAGTCCTACGAGCAGTACTTC. The encoded protein is CASSPLPGLESYEQYF.

The chain is built from TRBV12-3 or TRBV12-4 and TRBJ1-1; TRBD1 agrees at 8 bases. Losses at the gene ends were 9 bases for V and 1 base for J; bases not matched to a gene: 7. This CDR3 region has 14 residues. CDR3 sequence reads: CASTGGIGNTEAFF. The CDR3 DNA sequence: TGTGCCAGTACAGGGGGAATAGGGAACACTGAAGCTTTCTTT.

Regarding this clonotype: This is likely a read error, given that the CDR3 carries no conserved phenylalanine or tryptophan at its end. The genes are TRBV12-3 or TRBV12-4 and TRBJ2-4; 11 bases line up with TRBD2. With 6 bases clipped from V and 1 base from J, the junction kept 17 bases outside the gene matches. The CDR3 runs 20 residues. The CDR3 reads CASRGDWGSGRAGAKNIQYS. The CDR3 region has the DNA TGTGCCAGCAGGGGAGACTGGGGTAGCGGGAGGGCCGGGGCCAAAAACATTCAGTACTCC.

CDR3 sequence (DNA): TGCAGTGCTAGAGAAGGTTCCAGAGGCACAGATACGCAGTATTTT. The encoded protein is CSAREGSRGTDTQYF. The chain couples TRBV20-1 to TRBJ2-3; no definite D call. Germline V CDR1 and CDR2: DFQATT, SNEGSKA (reference sequence). Trimming shortened V by 0 bases and J by 1 base, and 11 bases separated the two germline ends. CDR3 length equals 15 residues.

This clonotype appeared a few times. One junction end disagrees with the germline gene, perhaps due to a read error. This chain joins TRBV6-1 and TRBJ2-7; 9 positions agree with TRBD1. This CDR3 is 16 amino acids long. Germline V gene data show CDR1 as MNHNS and CDR2 as SASEGT. CDR3 nucleotides: TGTGCCATCAGTGAGTCGATTCGAACAGGGGGCAACGAGCAGTACTTC. It yields the protein CAISESIRTGGNEQYF.

The chain is built from TRBV15 and TRBJ1-2, with TRBD1 as a possible D gene (6 bases). The CDR3 is 19 residues long. The germline gives CDR1 LNHNV, CDR2 YYDKDF (reference sequence). Trimming took 3 bases from V and 5 from J, leaving 28 bases between them. DNA for the CDR3: TGTGCCACCAGCAGGGGGGGGGGCGCTTATACCGAAAGAGAGTATGGCTACACCTTC. Its translation: CATSRGGGAYTEREYGYTF.

This clonotype was counted only a few times. The rearrangement uses TRBV18 and TRBJ1-3; no clear D. Per germline, CDR1 KGHSH and CDR2 LQKENI. CDR3 length: 18 residues. Trimming shortened V by 4 bases and J by 0 bases, and 19 bases separated the two germline ends. Here the CDR3 reads CASSRLDGGRISGNTIYF. The CDR3 DNA sequence: TGTGCCAGCTCACGACTTGACGGAGGAAGAATCTCTGGAAACACCATATATTTT.

In this sample, this clonotype turned up many times. This chain joins TRBV12-3 or TRBV12-4 and TRBJ1-5; D unresolved. Trimming stripped 3 bases from V and 4 bases from J, with 7 bases between. The CDR3 is 13 amino acids. The CDR3 is CASSFRLNQPQHF. In nucleotides, the CDR3 is TGTGCCAGCAGTTTTCGGTTGAATCAGCCCCAGCATTTT.